The source of this T cell receptor beta chain is a study of blood T cell repertoires in COVID-19 (TCRdb year 2020). Study-wide context: Samples covering the acute and convalescent phases of COVID-19 were provided by collaborators in the United States, Italy and Spain. The material from the prospective study consisted of cDNA or gDNA derived from T cells, B-cell-depleted T cells, or PBMCs. Deeply sampled blood TCRbeta repertoires from subjects exposed to, actively infected with, or recovered from COVID-19 were included in the dataset. The repertoires were made available in a free public database intended to serve as a resource for research on the immune response to SARS-CoV-2. Samples were obtained from the ongoing ImmuneRACE study (first 160 participants) and from over 1,000 subjects provided by 6 global collaborators. Nearly every sample came with metadata listing a de-identified subject ID, COVID-19 status, age in years and sex. HLA class I and class II types, where available, came from metadata supplied by the sample provider rather than from assay-based typing. Summary of the overall study and its limitations: How much clinical and demographic metadata was included differed by source and by participant, and the metadata was provided uncurated.

Each collaborating institution followed its own protocols to collect whole blood in K2EDTA tubes. For TCRbeta analysis, collaborator samples were shipped as frozen whole blood, as isolated PBMCs, or as DNA extracted from either sample type. TCRbeta CDR3 regions were amplified from genomic DNA using the immunoSEQ Assay, a bias-controlled multiplex PCR. On the authors' methods: The number of nucleated cells in each sample was estimated from the amplification of reference gene primers within the assay. Sequence reads were collapsed and filtered to measure the absolute abundance of every unique TCRbeta CDR3 rearrangement. For each sample, productive Simpson clonality was calculated as the square root of Simpson's diversity index across productive rearrangements. Entries here come from immuneACCESS through TCRdb and include only in-frame sequences with V and J called. Some clones fail to appear in such tables; in the studies checked, an unresolved V gene covers under half of the shortfall, and the cause of the remainder is unknown. V, J and clone size derive from that table, while D and trimming were established from the DNA sequence. This sample gives about 150,000 clones in total; around 89% of them show up just once. Of the sample, around 15% is held by the ten largest clones.

Relative to germline, V is missing 3 bases and J is missing 4 bases, with 4 bases of the junction outside any gene match. The germline V gene sets CDR1 to KGHSH and CDR2 to LQKENI. The CDR3 holds 15 amino acids from the cysteine to the phenylalanine. The read is trimmed to its CDR3 DNA, 45 bases read in frame from base 1. About this clone itself: No cognate antigen has been identified for it. There are no base qualities to consult, and no much larger clone falls within one base.

The chain joins TRBV18 to TRBJ2-1; 9 junctional bases match TRBD1. The sequenced sample consisted of peripheral blood. This sequence originates from a woman between 35 and 50 years old with acute or convalescent COVID-19. The bases read TGTGCCAGCTCACCGCCGACAGGGGGATACAATGAGCAGTTCTTC. The resulting protein is CASSPPTGGYNEQFF.